The sample holds a few counts of the clone carrying this T cell receptor beta chain. Its target is not known. It was by quantitative 5'-RACE with molecular barcodes that TCR beta libraries were made. TCRdb re-called the 5' RACE reads through MiXCR, storing one row per CDR3 protein. The sample lists under 170,000 distinct CDR3 sequences, under 45% seen once, with approximately 16% in the top ten. This sample is drawn from a study of CD8 T cells in ankylosing spondylitis. Study results and limitations: From matched ankylosing spondylitis synovial fluid, disease-linked clones were reportedly recovered at significantly enriched levels. The disease-linked clones had a CD8+ phenotype and low blood frequencies.

The CDR3 consists of 16 residues. CDR1 is KGHDR and CDR2 is SFDVKD in the germline V gene. After removal of 3 bases from V and 4 bases from J, the junction contained 8 bases not matched to a gene. The sequencing sample was made of synovial fluid, either unsorted or a sorted T cell fraction (not recorded which). This receptor was identified in a male donor with ankylosing spondylitis. V usage is TRBV24-1 and J usage is TRBJ2-5; 9 bases agree with TRBD1. For the CDR3, the DNA is TGTGCCACCAGTGATCCCTCGGCGGACAGGGGAGAGACCCAGTACTTC. This translates into CATSDPSADRGETQYF.